These 13 T cell receptor beta chains share one sample of origin, sequenced in a study of blood T cell repertoires in COVID-19. Method: immunoSEQ multiplex PCR; TCRdb's copy keeps in-frame clones and lacks some. The profile shows around 190,000 clones, roughly nine tenths of them singletons. Sequenced material: peripheral blood. The receptors come from a man aged 18 to 30 who had recovered from COVID-19.

V is TRBV24-1 and J is TRBJ2-3; D ambiguous. This CDR3 has 14 residues. Germline-derived CDR1 and CDR2 are KGHDR and SFDVKD. Trimming pared 0 bases from V and 6 bases from J, leaving 9 bases between. DNA for the CDR3: TGTGCCACCAGTGATTTGCGGTTATGGGATACGCAGTATTTT. It encodes CATSDLRLWDTQYF.

The genes are TRBV6-2 or TRBV6-3 and TRBJ1-5, with 9 positions matching TRBD1. This CDR3 region has 15 residues. Germline-derived CDR1 and CDR2 are MNHEY and SVGEGT. Unmatched junction bases numbered 4, after V lost 6 bases and J lost 1 base. The CDR3 sequence is CASSGQGWSNQPQHF. CDR3 coding DNA: TGTGCCAGCAGCGGACAGGGGTGGAGCAATCAGCCCCAGCATTTT.

This clone was counted a single time. The chain employs TRBV28 and TRBJ2-7, with 10 bases identical to TRBD2. Per the germline V gene, CDR1 is MDHEN and CDR2 is SYDVKM. There are 18 residues in the CDR3. V lost 4 bases, J lost 2 bases, and 14 bases stayed unmatched. The CDR3 nucleotides read TGTGCCAGCAGTTCCGGCACTCCGGGACTAGCGTACGCCTACGAGCAGTACTTC. Protein product: CASSSGTPGLAYAYEQYF.

This clone has just a few counts. V and J are TRBV28 and TRBJ1-5; D is undetermined. V was cut by 2 bases and J by 6 bases, with 8 bases left in between. Per germline, CDR1 MDHEN and CDR2 SYDVKM. This CDR3 spans 13 amino acids. In DNA form, the CDR3 reads TGTGCCAGCAGTTTAGGGCCCAGTCAGCCCCAGCATTTT. It encodes CASSLGPSQPQHF.

This clone was found a few times. The V gene is TRBV2, the J gene TRBJ2-5, with 7 bases that match TRBD1. Germline CDR1 SNHLY, CDR2 FYNNEI. The CDR3 consists of 15 residues. V lost 3 bases to trimming and J lost 1 base; unmatched junction nucleotides: 5. CDR3 nucleotide sequence: TGTGCCAGCAGTGAGGAGACAGGGCCCCAAGAGACCCAGTACTTC. It codes for CASSEETGPQETQYF.

V usage is TRBV4-1 and J usage is TRBJ1-5; possible D gene TRBD1, 6 bases. V was shortened by 5 bases and J by 4 bases, with 15 bases between the two germline ends. CDR3 length: 15 amino acids. The V gene's germline CDR1 is MGHRA and CDR2 YSYEKL. The CDR3 sequence is CASSFGDKLNQPQHF. CDR3 in DNA: TGCGCCAGCAGCTTTGGGGACAAGCTAAATCAGCCCCAGCATTTT.

The chain joins TRBV5-5 to TRBJ1-1, with D possibly being TRBD1 (5 bases). Trimming removed 4 bases at V and 8 bases at J, with 18 bases between. Germline V CDR1 and CDR2: SGHKS, YYEKEE (reference sequence). The CDR3 spans 14 residues. Here the CDR3 reads CASSRPQGKAEAFF. CDR3 DNA sequence: TGTGCCAGCAGCCGCCCCCAGGGAAAAGCAGAAGCTTTCTTT.

J is TRBJ1-1 and V is TRBV2; D gene uncertain. The V end lost 1 base, the J end lost 0 bases, and 9 bases lay between the germline ends. Germline-derived CDR1 and CDR2 are SNHLY and FYNNEI. The CDR3 contains 15 residues. The CDR3 is CASSEGRSMNTEAFF. The CDR3 DNA reads as TGTGCCAGCAGTGAAGGTAGATCAATGAACACTGAAGCTTTCTTT.

This rearrangement joins TRBV10-3 to TRBJ2-2; 10 bases align to TRBD2. Germline values: CDR1 ENHRY, CDR2 SYGVKD. The CDR3 has 15 amino acids. V was clipped by 8 bases and J by 4 bases; unmatched bases: 7. This chain's CDR3 is CAIRPLAGGTGELFF. CDR3 DNA: TGTGCCATCCGACCGTTAGCGGGGGGCACCGGGGAGCTGTTTTTT.

This chain links TRBV4-3 with TRBJ2-7; TRBD2 matches at 16 bases. The CDR3 has 21 amino acids. Trimming at V came to 0 bases and at J to 0 bases, leaving 11 bases not matched to a gene. Germline loops: CDR1 LGHNA, CDR2 YSLEER. The CDR3 bases are TGCGCCAGCAGCCAAGATTGGGGGAGGGGACTAGCGGGAGGGAGCTCCTACGAGCAGTACTTC. It translates to CASSQDWGRGLAGGSSYEQYF.

The chain recombines TRBV7-2 with TRBJ1-1, with TRBD1 identical over 8 bases. CDR3 length equals 14 residues. Germline assignment: CDR1 SGHTA and CDR2 FQGNSA. Unmatched junction bases numbered 7, after V lost 5 bases and J lost 5 bases. The CDR3 nucleotides read TGTGCCAGCAGCCAGCAGGGGGCGCGGACTGAAGCTTTCTTT. Its protein is CASSQQGARTEAFF.

The chain has TRBV27 and TRBJ1-5, with D maybe TRBD1 (6 bases). V was cut by 4 bases and J by 7 bases, with 17 bases left in between. Germline CDR1 MNHEY, CDR2 SMNVEV (reference sequence). CDR3 length equals 15 residues. The CDR3 DNA reads as TGTGCCAGCAGTTCCTTGGACAGAGTTGGACAGCCCCAGCATTTT. It encodes CASSSLDRVGQPQHF.

The J gene is TRBJ2-6, the V gene TRBV28; maybe TRBD1 (6 bases). The V and J ends lost 7 bases and 1 base respectively, with 11 bases between them. The CDR3 extends over 15 amino acids. The germline gives CDR1 MDHEN, CDR2 SYDVKM. The CDR3 DNA follows: TGTGCCAGCATCCGAGGGGGTTCTGGGGCCAACGTCCTGACTTTC. This encodes CASIRGGSGANVLTF.